The 17 T cell receptor beta chains in this list originate from one sample, sequenced in a study of T cells in Graves' hyperthyroidism and ophthalmopathy. Amplification yielded TCR beta CDR3 regions, with RNA transcripts as the source. Using the HTBI primer set, a first-round RT-PCR was run on the TCR CDR3. In TCRdb, the multiplex PCR reads were re-called with MiXCR into one record per CDR3 protein. The sample yields some 92,000 distinct CDR3 sequences, approximately 40% seen once. Specimen: peripheral blood or thyroid tissue (not recorded which). These receptor sequences come from a woman in her thirties with Graves' hyperthyroidism.

As for this clonotype: Germline is not matched at one junction end, which may reflect a read error. The rearrangement joins TRBV15 to TRBJ1-1; no definite D call. The CDR3 sequence is 13 residues long. Germline CDR1 reads LNHNV; CDR2 reads YYDKDF (reference sequence). The CDR3 nucleotides are TGTGCCACCTGCAGAGACCTAAACACTGAAGCTTTCTTT. It encodes CATCRDLNTEAFF.

The table lists this clonotype with many counts. At one end the junction does not follow the germline gene, possibly because of a read error. The V call is TRBV7-9, the J call TRBJ1-5; D is perhaps TRBD1 (6 bases). Germline V lookup: CDR1 SEHNR, CDR2 FQNEAQ (reference sequence). CDR3 length: 15 residues. CDR3 nucleotides: TGTGCCAGCAGTTTAGGACAGACACTTAATCAGCCCCAGCATTTT. Residues: CASSLGQTLNQPQHF.

This clonotype was detected only a few times. This rearrangement joins TRBV10-3 to TRBJ2-7; TRBD1 is a possible D gene (5 bases). Per germline, CDR1 ENHRY and CDR2 SYGVKD. CDR3 length equals 14 residues. Trimming stripped 3 bases from V and 3 bases from J, with 12 bases between. Here the CDR3 DNA reads TGTGCCATCAGTGAATCTTACAGGAGCTACGAGCAGTACTTC. It translates to CAISESYRSYEQYF.

This clonotype was picked up one time. V and J are TRBV10-1 and TRBJ2-5, with 11 bases that match TRBD1. The CDR3 consists of 14 residues. Per germline, CDR1 WNHNN and CDR2 SYGVQD (reference sequence). The junction had 0 bases not matched to a gene; V was cut back by 2 bases and J by 4 bases. CDR3 sequence: CASSEGQGAETQYF. CDR3 DNA: TGCGCCAGCAGTGAGGGACAGGGGGCAGAGACCCAGTACTTC.

The chain recombines TRBV6-1 with TRBJ1-6; D call uncertain. Germline values: CDR1 MNHNS, CDR2 SASEGT. There are 17 residues in the CDR3. V dropped 4 bases and J dropped 2 bases, with 15 bases sitting between them. CDR3 residues: CASSAPGLVAYNSPLHF. DNA of the CDR3: TGTGCCAGCAGTGCACCGGGCCTGGTTGCCTATAATTCACCCCTCCACTTT.

This clonotype was detected many times. The chain combines TRBV12-3 or TRBV12-4 with TRBJ1-6; D ambiguous. The CDR3 is 13 amino acids. The germline V and J ends were trimmed by 2 bases and 8 bases, with 7 bases remaining between them. CDR3 coding DNA: TGTGCCAGCAGTTTAAATCGGGATTCACCCCTCCACTTT. Translated: CASSLNRDSPLHF.

This clonotype was observed many times. The chain recombines TRBV27 with TRBJ2-7; the D is unclear. Germline V gene lookup returns CDR1 MNHEY and CDR2 SMNVEV (reference sequence). V lost 5 bases, J lost 3 bases, and 11 bases lay in between. This CDR3 comprises 13 residues. This chain's CDR3 is CASSKTRNYEQYF. CDR3 in DNA: TGTGCCAGCAGTAAAACACGGAACTACGAGCAGTACTTC.

As to this clonotype: This clone may be a read error of a much larger clone one base away. The V call is TRBV3-1, the J call TRBJ1-1; no reliable D call. V lost 3 bases, J lost 3 bases, and 8 bases lay in between. The CDR3 consists of 13 residues. CDR1 LGHDT and CDR2 YNNKEL come from the germline V gene (reference sequence). The DNA of the CDR3 is TGTGCCAGCAGCCAGCAGATGGACACTGAAGCTTTCTTT. It specifies CASSQQMDTEAFF.

In this sample, this clonotype turned up many times. This may be a read error, as it is one base from a much larger clone. This chain uses TRBV2 with TRBJ1-6; a weak D match, TRBD1 (5 bases). The CDR3 consists of 14 residues. Looked up from germline, CDR1 is SNHLY and CDR2 is FYNNEI. As DNA, the CDR3 is TGTGCCAGCAGTTCGGGGCGTTATAATTCACCCTTCCACTTT. This translates into CASSSGRYNSPFHF.

This clonotype was counted at least ten times. CDR3 in amino acids: CASGGVQNTGELFF. DNA of the CDR3: TGTGCCAGCGGGGGGGTCCAGAACACCGGGGAGCTGTTTTTT. The V gene is TRBV12-3 or TRBV12-4, the J gene TRBJ2-2, with 7 nucleotides matching TRBD2. J gave up 1 base and V 8 bases, and 4 bases lay outside the gene matches. CDR3 size: 14 residues.

A remark on this clonotype: Mismatch with germline at one junction end may stem from a read error. J is TRBJ1-5 and V is TRBV10-3; D is perhaps TRBD1 (6 bases). The CDR3 is made up of 14 amino acids. CDR1 is ENHRY, CDR2 SYGVKD, per germline. The CDR3 bases are TGTGCCATCAGCCGAGACAGGAAGAATCAGCCCCAGCATTTC. It yields the protein CAISRDRKNQPQHF.

This clonotype was counted many times. This chain uses TRBV5-5 with TRBJ1-2, with D perhaps TRBD1 (5 bases). Trimming took 5 bases from V and 2 from J, leaving 19 bases between them. Germline V lookup: CDR1 SGHKS, CDR2 YYEKEE (reference sequence). The CDR3 length is 16 residues. The CDR3 DNA follows: TGTGCCAGCAGACCCCTTCGGGGGGGGGAAAACTATGGCTACACCTTC. It translates to CASRPLRGGENYGYTF.

V is TRBV5-1 and J is TRBJ2-6; D is undetermined. The CDR3 runs 13 residues. CDR1 and CDR2 (germline): SGHRS, YFSETQ. V lost 0 bases and J 3 bases, leaving 1 base between the germline ends. CDR3 DNA sequence: TGCGCCAGCAGCTTGGATGGGGCCAACGTCCTGACTTTC. Its translation is CASSLDGANVLTF.

This clonotype was seen ten or more times. CDR3 sequence reads: CASSSRQLYEQYF. CDR3 sequence (DNA): TGTGCCAGCAGCTCCCGCCAGCTGTACGAGCAGTACTTC. This chain connects TRBV5-5 to TRBJ2-7, with D uncertain. Per germline, CDR1 SGHKS and CDR2 YYEKEE (reference sequence). This CDR3 region has 13 residues. Trimming took off 3 bases at V and 4 bases at J, with 11 bases between the two ends.

This clonotype was picked up many times. The gene calls are TRBV7-9 and TRBJ2-3, with D perhaps TRBD1 or TRBD2 (5 bases each). The CDR3 consists of 15 residues. The ends were cut back, 4 bases at V and 5 bases at J, with 16 bases in the middle. Germline V gene data show CDR1 as SEHNR and CDR2 as FQNEAQ (reference sequence). In DNA, the CDR3 is TGTGCCAGCAGCTCTAAGACGGGACCGGGAGATACGCAGTATTTT. This gives the protein CASSSKTGPGDTQYF.

This clonotype has a count of ten or more. The chain employs TRBV2 and TRBJ1-5, with no clear D. Germline lookup yields CDR1 SNHLY and CDR2 FYNNEI. V shed 3 bases and J shed 4 bases, with 7 bases lying between them. This CDR3 is 13 amino acids long. Here the CDR3 DNA reads TGTGCCAGCAGTGATCCCCTAAATCAGCCCCAGCATTTT. Its translation is CASSDPLNQPQHF.

Only a few counts were recorded for this clonotype. The genes are TRBV30 and TRBJ1-1; D is unresolved. Looked up from germline, CDR1 is GTSNPN and CDR2 is SVGIG (reference sequence). This CDR3 is built from 12 residues. V lost 4 bases and J lost 4, with 10 bases in between. The CDR3 protein is CAWTPRGTEAFF. The DNA of the CDR3 is TGTGCCTGGACCCCCCGAGGCACTGAAGCTTTCTTT.